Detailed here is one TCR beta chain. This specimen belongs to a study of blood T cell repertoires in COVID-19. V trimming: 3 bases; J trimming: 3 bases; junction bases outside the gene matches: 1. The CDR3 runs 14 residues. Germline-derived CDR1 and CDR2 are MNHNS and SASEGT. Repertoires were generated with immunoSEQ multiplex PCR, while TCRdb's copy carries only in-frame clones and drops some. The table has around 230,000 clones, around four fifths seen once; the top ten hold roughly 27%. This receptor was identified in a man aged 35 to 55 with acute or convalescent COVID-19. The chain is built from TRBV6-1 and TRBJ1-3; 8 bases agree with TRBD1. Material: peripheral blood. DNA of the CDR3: TGTGCCAGCAGTGACAGGGGGCTTGGAAACACCATATATTTT. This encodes CASSDRGLGNTIYF.